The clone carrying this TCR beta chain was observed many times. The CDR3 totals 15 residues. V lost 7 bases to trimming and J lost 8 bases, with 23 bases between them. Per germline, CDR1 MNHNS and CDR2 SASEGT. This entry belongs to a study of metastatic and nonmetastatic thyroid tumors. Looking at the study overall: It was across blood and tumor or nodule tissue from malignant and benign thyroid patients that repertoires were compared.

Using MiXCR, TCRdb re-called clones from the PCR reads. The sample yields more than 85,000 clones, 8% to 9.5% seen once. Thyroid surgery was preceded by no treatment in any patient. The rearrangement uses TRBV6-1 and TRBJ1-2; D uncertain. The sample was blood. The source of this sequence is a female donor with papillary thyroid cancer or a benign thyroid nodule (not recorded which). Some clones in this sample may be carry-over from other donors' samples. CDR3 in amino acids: CASKFQTVLSGGYTF. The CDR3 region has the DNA TGTGCCAGCAAGTTCCAAACAGTCCTTTCGGGGGGCTACACCTTC.